Below are 25 T cell receptor beta chains sequenced from a single sample in a study of T-cell reconstitution after alpha-beta-depleted transplantation in children. Preparing the TCRbeta library involved the use of unique molecular identifiers. TCRdb itself ran the PCR reads through MiXCR, one entry per CDR3 protein. This sample has over 200,000 distinct CDR3 sequences, with approximately 15% found just once. The source material was PBMCs, mostly from graft donor cells, sampled 360 days after TCRalphabeta/CD19-depleted stem cell transplant. These receptors were collected from a male patient between 2 and 15 years old who had a stem cell transplant for acute lymphoblastic leukemia, so the T cells may come from the graft donor.

This clonotype has just a few counts. The chain has TRBV9 and TRBJ2-3; 7 bases are a match to TRBD1. CDR3 length: 14 amino acids. Trimming took 2 bases from V and 5 from J; bases not matched to a gene: 5. CDR1 is SGDLS, CDR2 YYNGEE, per germline. The DNA for the CDR3 is TGTGCCAGCAGCGTTAGGGGGCCGCAAGATACGCAGTATTTT. It specifies CASSVRGPQDTQYF. Full variable domain (outside the CDR3, taken from reference TRBV9 and TRBJ2-3): DSGVTQTPKHLITATGQRVTLRCSPRSGDLSVYWYQQSLDQGLQFLIQYYNGEERAKGNILERFSAQQFPDLHSELNLSSLELGDSALYFCASSVRGPQDTQYFGPGTRLTVL.

This clonotype was detected only a few times. This chain uses TRBV27 with TRBJ2-7; D unclear. Germline CDR1 reads MNHEY; CDR2 reads SMNVEV (reference sequence). CDR3 length: 14 residues. V was clipped by 1 base and J by 3 bases, with 10 bases between them. This CDR3 reads CASSLYGENYEQYF. For the CDR3, the DNA is TGTGCCAGCAGTTTATATGGAGAGAACTACGAGCAGTACTTC.

V is TRBV5-4 and J is TRBJ1-6; maybe TRBD1 (5 bases). In germline, CDR1 is SGHNT, CDR2 YYREEE (reference sequence). V was trimmed by 3 bases and J by 8 bases, leaving 15 bases between them. The CDR3 covers 15 residues. The CDR3 spells CASSWGRPLDSPLHF. In nucleotides, the CDR3 is TGTGCCAGCAGCTGGGGCCGCCCCCTCGATTCACCCCTCCACTTT.

On this clonotype: The conserved phenylalanine or tryptophan is not found at the CDR3 terminus, so this likely reflects a read error. The rearrangement uses TRBV7-2 and TRBJ2-7, with 8 bases aligning to TRBD1. The CDR3 spans 16 residues. Germline values: CDR1 SGHTA, CDR2 FQGNSA. J gave up 4 bases and V 3 bases, and 11 bases lay outside the gene matches. DNA of the CDR3: TGTGCCAGCAGCTTTGGGGCAGGGGGCGGTGGGTACGAGCAGTACTGC. Translated: CASSFGAGGGGYEQYC.

The chain's CDR3 is CSADGQEGTEAFF. For the CDR3, the DNA is TGCAGCGCCGATGGACAGGAGGGAACTGAAGCTTTCTTT. J is TRBJ1-1 and V is TRBV20-1, with 7 bases matching TRBD1. The germline gives CDR1 DFQATT, CDR2 SNEGSKA (reference sequence). This CDR3 is built from 13 residues.

This clonotype was observed a few times. This sequence joins TRBV10-3 and TRBJ2-3, with 9 bases that match TRBD1. This CDR3 has 14 amino acids. In germline, CDR1 is ENHRY, CDR2 SYGVKD. J gave up 5 bases and V 5 bases, and 5 bases lay outside the gene matches. CDR3 sequence (DNA): TGTGCCATCAGTCCGGGACAGGGAGGAGATACGCAGTATTTT. Translating it yields CAISPGQGGDTQYF.

The chain has TRBV7-6 and TRBJ2-3; D might be TRBD2 (6 bases). The CDR3 has 15 residues. The V gene's germline CDR1 is SGHVS and CDR2 FNYEAQ. Trimming shortened V by 4 bases and J by 2 bases, and 13 bases separated the two germline ends. CDR3 in amino acids: CASSSKAGYTDTQYF. CDR3 coding DNA: TGTGCCAGCAGCTCTAAAGCGGGCTACACAGATACGCAGTATTTT.

This clonotype was seen a few times. The gene calls are TRBV15 and TRBJ2-7; 8 positions match TRBD1. The V gene's germline CDR1 is LNHNV and CDR2 YYDKDF (reference sequence). The CDR3 length is 14 residues. The V and J ends lost 5 bases and 4 bases, in that order; junction bases with no gene match: 7. CDR3 loop: CATSGDRGPYEQYF. The CDR3, as DNA: TGTGCCACCAGCGGCGACAGGGGCCCTTACGAGCAGTACTTC.

In its sample, this clonotype was seen a few times. The chain employs TRBV27 and TRBJ2-7, with D possibly TRBD1 on 6 matching bases. The CDR3 is 15 amino acids. Germline values: CDR1 MNHEY, CDR2 SMNVEV (reference sequence). Trimming cost V 3 bases and J 2 bases, with 14 bases left between them. CDR3 nucleotide sequence: TGTGCCAGCAGTTTGTTCCAGGGGTCCCCCTACGAGCAGTACTTC. It is translated as CASSLFQGSPYEQYF.

The genes are TRBV9 and TRBJ2-1; D remains unclear. The V end lost 2 bases, the J end lost 0 bases, and 12 bases lay between the germline ends. Germline values: CDR1 SGDLS, CDR2 YYNGEE. The CDR3 has 16 residues. This CDR3 reads CASSVGSASSYNEQFF. CDR3 sequence (DNA): TGTGCCAGCAGCGTTGGATCGGCGAGCTCCTACAATGAGCAGTTCTTC. Supplemented by reference TRBV9 and TRBJ2-1, the full variable domain reads DSGVTQTPKHLITATGQRVTLRCSPRSGDLSVYWYQQSLDQGLQFLIQYYNGEERAKGNILERFSAQQFPDLHSELNLSSLELGDSALYFCASSVGSASSYNEQFFGPGTRLTVL.

The table lists this clonotype with many counts. This chain links TRBV27 with TRBJ2-3; D is undetermined. CDR3 size: 13 residues. Germline loops: CDR1 MNHEY, CDR2 SMNVEV (reference sequence). V shed 3 bases and J shed 2 bases, with 6 bases lying between them. This CDR3 reads CASSLRITDTQYF. CDR3 sequence (DNA): TGTGCCAGCAGTTTGAGAATCACAGATACGCAGTATTTT.

This clonotype was seen repeatedly, ten times or more. The chain uses TRBV10-3 and TRBJ1-2, with 7 nucleotides matching TRBD1. The CDR3 runs to 15 residues. V was pared by 4 bases and J by 2 bases, with 7 bases of the junction left unmatched. The germline CDR1 and CDR2 sequences are ENHRY and SYGVKD. The CDR3 nucleotides read TGTGCCATCAGTGCCTGGGACAGCAAAAACTATGGCTACACCTTC. This translates into CAISAWDSKNYGYTF.

Ten or more counts support this clonotype. The CDR3 protein is CASSRDRVDEQYF. CDR3 DNA: TGCGCCAGCAGTCGCGACAGGGTGGACGAGCAGTACTTC. The rearrangement uses TRBV5-1 and TRBJ2-7; 7 nucleotides match TRBD1. The CDR3 extends over 13 amino acids. The germline gives CDR1 SGHRS, CDR2 YFSETQ. V shed 5 bases and J 5 bases; nucleotides not matched to a gene: 7. The complete variable domain, with remaining parts taken from reference TRBV5-1 and TRBJ2-7, reads KAGVTQTPRYLIKTRGQQVTLSCSPISGHRSVSWYQQTPGQGLQFLFEYFSETQRNKGNFPGRFSGRQFSNSRSEMNVSTLELGDSALYLCASSRDRVDEQYFGPGTRLTVT.

This clonotype was seen more than once but under ten times. The chain carries TRBV6-2 or TRBV6-3 and TRBJ2-6; 10 nucleotides agree with TRBD1. V was pared by 5 bases and J by 0 bases, with 4 bases of the junction left unmatched. The CDR3 is 17 amino acids. Germline CDR1 and CDR2: MNHEY and SVGEGT. CDR3 sequence: CASSDRGPPSGANVLTF. CDR3 in DNA: TGTGCCAGCAGTGACAGGGGGCCTCCCTCTGGGGCCAACGTCCTGACTTTC.

V gene TRBV12-3 or TRBV12-4 combines with J gene TRBJ1-1, with D perhaps matching TRBD1 (5 bases). Trimming shortened V by 3 bases and J by 11 bases, and 13 bases separated the two germline ends. This CDR3 comprises 12 residues. The CDR3 loop is CASSFGGFKAFF. CDR3 nucleotide sequence: TGTGCCAGCAGTTTTGGGGGGTTTAAGGCTTTCTTT.

V and J are TRBV12-3 or TRBV12-4 and TRBJ1-5; TRBD1 might be the D (6 bases). The CDR3 is made up of 13 amino acids. Trimming removed 5 bases at V and 7 bases at J, with 12 bases between. The CDR3 sequence is CASSQQGAQPQHF. In DNA form, the CDR3 reads TGTGCCAGCAGTCAACAGGGTGCCCAGCCCCAGCATTTT.

This clonotype was seen more than once but under ten times. This chain uses TRBV12-3 or TRBV12-4 with TRBJ2-7; 9 nucleotides align to TRBD1. This CDR3 has 15 amino acids. V lost 3 bases and J lost 5; bases outside the gene matches: 8. The CDR3 here is CASSFRGTGHHEQYF. The CDR3 region has the DNA TGTGCCAGCAGTTTTCGCGGGACAGGGCACCACGAGCAGTACTTC.

The chain has TRBV20-1 and TRBJ2-1; D perhaps matches TRBD2 (5 bases). V was clipped by 2 bases and J by 0 bases, with 8 bases between them. The germline V gene has CDR1 DFQATT and CDR2 SNEGSKA (reference sequence). The CDR3 contains 14 residues. The DNA of the CDR3 is TGCAGTGCTAGATTAGGGAGCTCCTACAATGAGCAGTTCTTC. This gives the protein CSARLGSSYNEQFF.

The chain employs TRBV4-1 and TRBJ2-1, with TRBD1 identical over 8 bases. The CDR3 runs to 16 residues. Trimming removed 0 bases from V and 7 bases from J; junction bases left unmatched: 8. CDR1 and CDR2 from the germline V gene are MGHRA and YSYEKL. CDR3 residues: CASSQDPGQGWNEQFF. The CDR3 nucleotides read TGCGCCAGCAGCCAAGATCCCGGACAGGGCTGGAATGAGCAGTTCTTC.

This clonotype showed up just a few times. This rearrangement joins TRBV6-5 to TRBJ1-5; no firm D call. The CDR3 is 16 residues long. V lost 2 bases, J lost 3 bases, and 14 bases lay in between. Per germline, CDR1 MNHEY and CDR2 SVGAGI. The CDR3 nucleotides read TGTGCCAGCAGTTACCCGACAATCGGATTCAATCAGCCCCAGCATTTT. Translated: CASSYPTIGFNQPQHF.

This chain links TRBV27 with TRBJ2-2; D is undetermined. CDR1 is MNHEY, CDR2 SMNVEV, per germline (reference sequence). The CDR3 totals 14 residues. Trimming took 5 bases from V and 5 from J, leaving 12 bases between them. CDR3 in amino acids: CASSRLADTGELFF. In DNA, the CDR3 is TGTGCCAGCAGTCGGTTAGCAGATACCGGGGAGCTGTTTTTT.

The V call is TRBV7-6, the J call TRBJ2-1; TRBD1 matches at 8 bases. Trimming cost V 2 bases and J 4 bases; bases outside gene matches: 10. The CDR3 consists of 17 residues. Looked up from germline, CDR1 is SGHVS and CDR2 is FNYEAQ. This CDR3 reads CASSLLTGTGVYNEQFF. The DNA for the CDR3 is TGTGCCAGCAGCTTATTAACCGGGACAGGAGTATACAATGAGCAGTTCTTC.

This chain links TRBV20-1 with TRBJ2-7; 9 bases line up with TRBD1. Germline V lookup: CDR1 DFQATT, CDR2 SNEGSKA (reference sequence). This CDR3 has 19 amino acids. With V trimmed by 6 bases and J by 3 bases, 24 bases remained unmatched. The DNA for the CDR3 is TGCAGTGCCGAGGCCGTTGGGGGACAGGGTCCCGTTGCCCACTACGAGCAGTACTTC. Protein sequence: CSAEAVGGQGPVAHYEQYF.

V usage is TRBV15 and J usage is TRBJ2-7, with unresolved D. V was trimmed by 1 base and J by 1 base, leaving 8 bases between them. The CDR3 totals 14 residues. CDR1 is LNHNV, CDR2 YYDKDF, per germline (reference sequence). The CDR3 loop is CATSRVVGSYEQYF. DNA for the CDR3: TGTGCCACCAGCAGAGTTGTCGGTTCCTACGAGCAGTACTTC.

The J gene is TRBJ2-1, the V gene TRBV12-3 or TRBV12-4; no definite D call. This CDR3 comprises 16 residues. V was cut by 6 bases and J by 1 base, with 16 bases left in between. The CDR3 DNA is TGTGCCAGCAGGGTTGGGTCAGCATATTCCTACAATGAGCAGTTCTTC. Amino acid sequence: CASRVGSAYSYNEQFF.